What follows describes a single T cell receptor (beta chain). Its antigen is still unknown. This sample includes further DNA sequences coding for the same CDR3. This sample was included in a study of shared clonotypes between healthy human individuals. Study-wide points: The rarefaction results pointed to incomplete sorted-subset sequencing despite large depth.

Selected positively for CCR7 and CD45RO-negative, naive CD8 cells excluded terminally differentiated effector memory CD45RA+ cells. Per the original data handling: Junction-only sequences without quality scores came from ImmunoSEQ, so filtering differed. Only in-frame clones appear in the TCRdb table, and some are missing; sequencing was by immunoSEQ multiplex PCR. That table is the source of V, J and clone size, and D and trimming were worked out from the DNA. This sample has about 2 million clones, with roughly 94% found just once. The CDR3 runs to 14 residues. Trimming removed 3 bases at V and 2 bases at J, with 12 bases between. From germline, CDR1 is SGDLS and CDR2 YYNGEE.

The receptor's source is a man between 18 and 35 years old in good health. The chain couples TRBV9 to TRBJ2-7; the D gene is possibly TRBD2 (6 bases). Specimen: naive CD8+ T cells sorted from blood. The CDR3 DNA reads TGTGCCAGCAGCGCGGGCGGGGAGGCCTACGAGCAGTACTTC. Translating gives CASSAGGEAYEQYF.